This note documents a single T cell receptor beta chain sequence. The antigen is unknown. The data were taken from a study of cytomegalovirus exposure and HLA in healthy donors. Study-level points and caveats: Cytomegalovirus-associated status was assigned to some 160 TCR beta chains. The productive fraction for most TCR beta V segments was about 87% or about 30% in an earlier analysis. Reported findings show TCR beta sequences accurately forecast HLA-A and HLA-B alleles in most subjects.

This PCR relied on a set of 60 Vbeta primers and 13 Jbeta primers. Libraries were prepared by immunoSEQ multiplex PCR; TCRdb keeps only in-frame clonotypes and omits some of them. This sample carries more than 140,000 clones, around 65% of them seen once, and the ten largest clones take around 3%. Looked up from germline, CDR1 is SNHLY and CDR2 is FYNNEI. This CDR3 spans 13 amino acids. The V and J ends lost 6 bases and 1 base respectively, with 9 bases between them. This receptor was obtained from a young woman in good health and CMV-seropositive. The genes are TRBV2 and TRBJ2-5; D ambiguous. The sequenced material came from PBMCs. CDR3 sequence: CASSRDGQETQYF. The CDR3 DNA is TGTGCCAGCAGCCGAGATGGCCAAGAGACCCAGTACTTC.